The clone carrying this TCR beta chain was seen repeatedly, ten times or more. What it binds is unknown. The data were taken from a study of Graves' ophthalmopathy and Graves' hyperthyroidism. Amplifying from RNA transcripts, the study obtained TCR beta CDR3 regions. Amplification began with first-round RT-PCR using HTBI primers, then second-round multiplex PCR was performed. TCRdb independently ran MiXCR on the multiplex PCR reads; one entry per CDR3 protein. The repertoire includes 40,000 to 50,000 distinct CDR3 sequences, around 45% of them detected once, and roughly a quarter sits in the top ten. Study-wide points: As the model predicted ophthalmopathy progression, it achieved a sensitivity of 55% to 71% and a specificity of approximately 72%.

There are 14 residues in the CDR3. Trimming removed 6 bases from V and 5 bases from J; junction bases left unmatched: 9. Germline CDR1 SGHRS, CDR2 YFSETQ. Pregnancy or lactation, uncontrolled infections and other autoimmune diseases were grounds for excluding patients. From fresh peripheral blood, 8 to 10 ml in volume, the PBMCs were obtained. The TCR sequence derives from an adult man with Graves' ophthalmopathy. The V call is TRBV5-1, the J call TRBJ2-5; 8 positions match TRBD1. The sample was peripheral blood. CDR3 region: CASTWTGPGETQYF. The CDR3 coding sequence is TGCGCCAGCACCTGGACAGGGCCCGGGGAGACCCAGTACTTC.